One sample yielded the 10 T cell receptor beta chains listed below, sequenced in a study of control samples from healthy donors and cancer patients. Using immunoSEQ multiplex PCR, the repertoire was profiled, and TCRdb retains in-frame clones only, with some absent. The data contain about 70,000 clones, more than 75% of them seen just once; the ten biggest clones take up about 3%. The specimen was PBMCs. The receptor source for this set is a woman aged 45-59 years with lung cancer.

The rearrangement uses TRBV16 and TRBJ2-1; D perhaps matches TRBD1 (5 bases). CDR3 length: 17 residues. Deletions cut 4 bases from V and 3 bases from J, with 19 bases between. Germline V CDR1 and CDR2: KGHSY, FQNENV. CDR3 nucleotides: TGTGCCAGCAGCCCCGATAGGGGCAGCCTGTACTACAATGAGCAGTTCTTC. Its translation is CASSPDRGSLYYNEQFF.

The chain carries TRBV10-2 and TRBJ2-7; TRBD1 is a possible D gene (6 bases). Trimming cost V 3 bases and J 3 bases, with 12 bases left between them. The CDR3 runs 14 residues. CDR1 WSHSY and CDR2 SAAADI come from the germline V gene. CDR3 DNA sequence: TGCGCCAGCAGTGACCCGGGACACGACTACGAGCAGTACTTC. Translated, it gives CASSDPGHDYEQYF.

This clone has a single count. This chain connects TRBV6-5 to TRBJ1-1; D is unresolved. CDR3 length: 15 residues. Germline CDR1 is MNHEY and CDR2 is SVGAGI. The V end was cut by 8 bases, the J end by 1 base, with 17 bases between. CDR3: CASQTASRPNTEAFF. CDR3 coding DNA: TGTGCCAGCCAAACGGCCTCTCGGCCGAACACTGAAGCTTTCTTT.

CDR3 region: CASSLRGSQGDYGYTF. Written as DNA, the CDR3 is TGTGCCAGCAGCTTGCGGGGATCCCAGGGAGACTATGGCTACACCTTC. The chain couples TRBV7-8 to TRBJ1-2, with D possibly TRBD1 on 5 matching bases. CDR1 and CDR2 from the germline V gene are SGHVS and FQNEAQ. Trimming shortened V by 3 bases and J by 3 bases, and 17 bases separated the two germline ends. The CDR3 is made up of 16 amino acids. Full variable domain (outside the CDR3, taken from reference TRBV7-8 and TRBJ1-2): GAGVSQSPRYKVAKRGQDVALRCDPISGHVSLFWYQQALGQGPEFLTYFQNEAQLDKSGLPSDRFFAERPEGSVSTLKIQRTQQEDSAVYLCASSLRGSQGDYGYTFGSGTRLTVV.

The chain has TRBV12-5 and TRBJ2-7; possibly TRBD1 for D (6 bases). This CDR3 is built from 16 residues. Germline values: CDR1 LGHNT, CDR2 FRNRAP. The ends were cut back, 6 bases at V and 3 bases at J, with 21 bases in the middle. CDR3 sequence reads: CASGPNRESGFYEQYF. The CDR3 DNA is TGTGCTAGTGGCCCAAACAGGGAAAGTGGTTTCTACGAGCAGTACTTC.

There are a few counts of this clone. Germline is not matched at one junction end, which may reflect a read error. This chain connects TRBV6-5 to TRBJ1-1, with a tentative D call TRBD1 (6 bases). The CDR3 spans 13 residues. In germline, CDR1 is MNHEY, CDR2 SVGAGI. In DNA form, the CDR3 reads TGTGCCAGCAGTCTTACGACAGGACCCAAGGAAGGCTTT. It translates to CASSLTTGPKEGF.

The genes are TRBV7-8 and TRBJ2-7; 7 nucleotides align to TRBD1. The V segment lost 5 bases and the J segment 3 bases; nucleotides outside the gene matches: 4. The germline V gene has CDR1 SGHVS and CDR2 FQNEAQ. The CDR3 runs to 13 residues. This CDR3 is CASSRDRDYEQYF. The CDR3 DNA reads TGTGCCAGCAGCCGAGACAGGGACTACGAGCAGTACTTC. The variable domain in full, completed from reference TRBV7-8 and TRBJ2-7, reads GAGVSQSPRYKVAKRGQDVALRCDPISGHVSLFWYQQALGQGPEFLTYFQNEAQLDKSGLPSDRFFAERPEGSVSTLKIQRTQQEDSAVYLCASSRDRDYEQYFGPGTRLTVT.

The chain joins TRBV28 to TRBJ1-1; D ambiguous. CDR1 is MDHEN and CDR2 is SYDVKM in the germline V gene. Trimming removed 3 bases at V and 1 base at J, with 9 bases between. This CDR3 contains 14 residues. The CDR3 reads CASSFGRRNTEAFF. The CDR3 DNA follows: TGTGCCAGCAGTTTCGGCAGGCGGAACACTGAAGCTTTCTTT.

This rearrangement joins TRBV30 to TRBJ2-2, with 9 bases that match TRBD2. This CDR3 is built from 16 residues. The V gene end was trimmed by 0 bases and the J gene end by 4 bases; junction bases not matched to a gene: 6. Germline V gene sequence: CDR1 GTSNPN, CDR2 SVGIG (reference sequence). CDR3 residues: CAWSVGSGGTTGELFF. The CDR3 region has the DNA TGTGCCTGGAGTGTGGGAAGCGGGGGGACCACCGGGGAGCTGTTTTTT.

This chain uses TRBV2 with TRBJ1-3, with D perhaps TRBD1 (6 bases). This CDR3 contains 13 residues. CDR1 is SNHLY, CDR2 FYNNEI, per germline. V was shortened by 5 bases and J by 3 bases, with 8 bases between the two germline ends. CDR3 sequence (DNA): TGTGCCAGCAGTCAGGGGAATGGAAACACCATATATTTT. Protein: CASSQGNGNTIYF.